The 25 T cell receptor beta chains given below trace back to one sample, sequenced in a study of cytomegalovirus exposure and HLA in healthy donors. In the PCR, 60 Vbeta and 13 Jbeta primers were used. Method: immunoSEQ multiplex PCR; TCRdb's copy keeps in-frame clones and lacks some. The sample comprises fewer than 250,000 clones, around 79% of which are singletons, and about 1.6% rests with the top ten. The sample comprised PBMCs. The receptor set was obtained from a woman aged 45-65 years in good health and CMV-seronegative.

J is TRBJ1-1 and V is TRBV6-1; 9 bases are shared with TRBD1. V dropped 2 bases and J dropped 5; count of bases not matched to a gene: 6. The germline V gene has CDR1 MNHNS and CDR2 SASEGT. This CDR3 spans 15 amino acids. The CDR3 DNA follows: TGTGCCAGCAGTGAATGGGGGACAGGGAATACTGAAGCTTTCTTT. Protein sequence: CASSEWGTGNTEAFF.

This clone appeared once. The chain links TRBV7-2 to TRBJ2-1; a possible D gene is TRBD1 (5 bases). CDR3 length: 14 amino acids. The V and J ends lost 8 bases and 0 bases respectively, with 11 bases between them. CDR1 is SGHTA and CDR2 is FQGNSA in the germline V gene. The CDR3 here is CASGAPRSYNEQFF. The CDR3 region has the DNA TGTGCCAGCGGGGCTCCACGCTCCTACAATGAGCAGTTCTTC.

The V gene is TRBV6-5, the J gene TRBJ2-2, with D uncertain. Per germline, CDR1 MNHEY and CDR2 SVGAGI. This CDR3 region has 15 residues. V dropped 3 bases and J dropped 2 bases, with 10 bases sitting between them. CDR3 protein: CASSYGGPNTGELFF. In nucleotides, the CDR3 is TGTGCCAGCAGTTATGGCGGCCCAAACACCGGGGAGCTGTTTTTT.

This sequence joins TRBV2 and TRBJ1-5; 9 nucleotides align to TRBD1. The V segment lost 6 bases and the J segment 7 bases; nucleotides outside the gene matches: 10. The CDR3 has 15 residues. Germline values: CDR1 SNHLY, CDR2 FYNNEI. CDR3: CASRAGTGPSQPQHF. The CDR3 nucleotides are TGTGCCAGCAGAGCCGGGACAGGGCCGTCCCAGCCCCAGCATTTT.

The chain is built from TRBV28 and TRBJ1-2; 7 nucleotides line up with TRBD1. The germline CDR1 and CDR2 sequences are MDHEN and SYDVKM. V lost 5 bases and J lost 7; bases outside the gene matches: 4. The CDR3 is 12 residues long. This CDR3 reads CASSPRTGGYTF. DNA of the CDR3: TGTGCCAGCAGTCCCCGGACAGGTGGCTACACCTTC.

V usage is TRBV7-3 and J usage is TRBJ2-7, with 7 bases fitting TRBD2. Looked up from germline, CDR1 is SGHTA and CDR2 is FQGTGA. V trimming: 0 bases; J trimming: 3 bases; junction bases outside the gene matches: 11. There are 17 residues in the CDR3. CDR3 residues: CASSLTFGLADFYEQYF. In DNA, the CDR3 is TGTGCCAGCAGCTTAACGTTCGGGCTAGCGGATTTCTACGAGCAGTACTTC.

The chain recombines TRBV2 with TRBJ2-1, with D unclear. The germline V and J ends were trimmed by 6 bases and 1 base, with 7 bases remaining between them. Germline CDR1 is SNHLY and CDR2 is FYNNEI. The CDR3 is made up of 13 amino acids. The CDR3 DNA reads TGTGCCAGCAGGTCGACTTCCTACAATGAGCAGTTCTTC. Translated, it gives CASRSTSYNEQFF.

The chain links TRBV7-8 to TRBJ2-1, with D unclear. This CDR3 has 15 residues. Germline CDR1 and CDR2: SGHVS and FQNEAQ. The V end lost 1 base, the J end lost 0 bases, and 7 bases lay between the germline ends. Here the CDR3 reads CASSLDRSSYNEQFF. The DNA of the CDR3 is TGTGCCAGCAGCTTAGACAGAAGCTCCTACAATGAGCAGTTCTTC.

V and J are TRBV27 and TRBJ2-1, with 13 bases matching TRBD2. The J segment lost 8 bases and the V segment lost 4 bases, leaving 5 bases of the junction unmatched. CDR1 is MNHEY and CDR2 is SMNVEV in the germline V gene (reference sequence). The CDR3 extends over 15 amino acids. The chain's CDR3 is CASSWGLAGNYEQFF. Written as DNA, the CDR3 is TGTGCCAGCAGTTGGGGACTAGCGGGAAATTATGAGCAGTTCTTC.

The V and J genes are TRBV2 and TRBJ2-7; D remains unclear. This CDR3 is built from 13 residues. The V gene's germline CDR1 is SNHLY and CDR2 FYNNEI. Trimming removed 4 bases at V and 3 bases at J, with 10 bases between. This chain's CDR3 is CASSGIILYEQYF. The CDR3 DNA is TGTGCCAGCAGTGGAATTATACTCTACGAGCAGTACTTC.

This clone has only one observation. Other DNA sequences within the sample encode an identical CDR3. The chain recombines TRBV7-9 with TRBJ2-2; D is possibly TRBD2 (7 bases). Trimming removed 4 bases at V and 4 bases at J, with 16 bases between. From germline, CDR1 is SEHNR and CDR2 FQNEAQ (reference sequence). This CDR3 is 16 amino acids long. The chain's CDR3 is CASSWRGGFSTGELFF. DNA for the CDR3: TGTGCCAGCAGCTGGAGGGGGGGTTTCTCCACCGGGGAGCTGTTTTTT.

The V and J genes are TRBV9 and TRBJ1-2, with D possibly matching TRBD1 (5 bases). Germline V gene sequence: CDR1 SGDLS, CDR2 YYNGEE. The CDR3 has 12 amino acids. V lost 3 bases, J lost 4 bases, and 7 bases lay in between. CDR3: CASSADSYGYTF. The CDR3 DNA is TGTGCCAGCAGCGCCGACAGCTATGGCTACACCTTC.

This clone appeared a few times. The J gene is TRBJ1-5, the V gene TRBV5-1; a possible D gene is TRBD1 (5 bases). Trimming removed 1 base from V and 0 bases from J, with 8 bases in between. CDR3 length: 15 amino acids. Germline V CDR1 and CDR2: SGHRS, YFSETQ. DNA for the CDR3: TGCGCCAGCAGCTTGACAGGCCTTAGCAATCAGCCCCAGCATTTT. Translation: CASSLTGLSNQPQHF.

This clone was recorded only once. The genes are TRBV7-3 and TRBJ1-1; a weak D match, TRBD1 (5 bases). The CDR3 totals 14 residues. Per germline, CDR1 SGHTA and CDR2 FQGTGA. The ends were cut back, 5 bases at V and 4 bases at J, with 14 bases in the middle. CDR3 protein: CASSQRQGSTEAFF. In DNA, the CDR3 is TGTGCCAGCAGCCAGAGGCAGGGCTCCACTGAAGCTTTCTTT.

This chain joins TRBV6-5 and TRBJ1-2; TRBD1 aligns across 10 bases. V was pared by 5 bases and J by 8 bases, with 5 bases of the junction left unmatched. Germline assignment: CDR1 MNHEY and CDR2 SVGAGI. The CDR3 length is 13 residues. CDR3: CASSASTGGGYTF. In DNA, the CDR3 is TGTGCCAGCAGTGCATCGACAGGGGGCGGCTACACCTTC.

CDR3 sequence (DNA): TGTGCCAGCAGCTTAGACGGGACAGAGAGACGCTATGGCTACACCTTC. Residues: CASSLDGTERRYGYTF. The chain has TRBV13 and TRBJ1-2; 7 nucleotides align to TRBD1. CDR1 and CDR2 (germline): PRHDT, FYEKMQ (reference sequence). This CDR3 is built from 16 residues. The junction had 9 bases not matched to a gene; V was cut back by 1 base and J by 4 bases.

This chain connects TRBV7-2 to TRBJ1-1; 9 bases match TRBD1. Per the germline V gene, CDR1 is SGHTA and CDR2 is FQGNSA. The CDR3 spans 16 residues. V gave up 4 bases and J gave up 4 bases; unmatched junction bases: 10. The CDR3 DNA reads TGTGCCAGCAGCTGGCGGACCGGGACAGGGAGCACTGAAGCTTTCTTT. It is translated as CASSWRTGTGSTEAFF. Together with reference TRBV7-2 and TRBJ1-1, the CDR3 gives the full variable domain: GAGVSQSPSNKVTEKGKDVELRCDPISGHTALYWYRQSLGQGLEFLIYFQGNSAPDKSGLPSDRFSAERTGGSVSTLTIQRTQQEDSAVYLCASSWRTGTGSTEAFFGQGTRLTVV.

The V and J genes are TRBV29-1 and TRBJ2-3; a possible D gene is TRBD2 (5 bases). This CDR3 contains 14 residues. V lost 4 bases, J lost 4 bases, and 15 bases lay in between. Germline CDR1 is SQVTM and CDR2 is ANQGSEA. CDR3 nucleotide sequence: TGCAGCGTTGCGGGGAAAAGCGGTGCAGATACGCAGTATTTT. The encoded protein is CSVAGKSGADTQYF.

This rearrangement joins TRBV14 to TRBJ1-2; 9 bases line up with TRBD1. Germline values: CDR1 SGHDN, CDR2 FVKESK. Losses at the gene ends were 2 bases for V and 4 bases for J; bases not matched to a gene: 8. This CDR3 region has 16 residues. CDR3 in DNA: TGTGCCAGCAGCCAAAAATTACGGGGACAGGGCTATGGCTACACCTTC. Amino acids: CASSQKLRGQGYGYTF.

CDR3 protein: CASSLAAGLNIQYF. Written as DNA, the CDR3 is TGTGCCAGCAGCTTGGCCGCAGGGTTGAACATTCAGTACTTC. This chain connects TRBV5-4 to TRBJ2-4, with a weak D call TRBD1 (5 bases). There are 14 residues in the CDR3. In germline, CDR1 is SGHNT, CDR2 YYREEE (reference sequence). V lost 0 bases and J lost 7, with 11 bases in between.

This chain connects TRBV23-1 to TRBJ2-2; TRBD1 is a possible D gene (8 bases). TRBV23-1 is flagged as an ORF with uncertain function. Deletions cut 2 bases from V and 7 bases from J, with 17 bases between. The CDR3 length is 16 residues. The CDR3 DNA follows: TGCGCCAGCAGTCAACTCCTACAGGGGGGGGACGGGGAGCTGTTTTTT. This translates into CASSQLLQGGDGELFF.

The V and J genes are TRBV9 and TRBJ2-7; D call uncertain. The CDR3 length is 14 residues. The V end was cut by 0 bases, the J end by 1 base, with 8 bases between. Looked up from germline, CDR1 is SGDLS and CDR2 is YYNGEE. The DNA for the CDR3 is TGTGCCAGCAGCGTAGGTCCCACTTCCTACGAGCAGTACTTC. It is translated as CASSVGPTSYEQYF.

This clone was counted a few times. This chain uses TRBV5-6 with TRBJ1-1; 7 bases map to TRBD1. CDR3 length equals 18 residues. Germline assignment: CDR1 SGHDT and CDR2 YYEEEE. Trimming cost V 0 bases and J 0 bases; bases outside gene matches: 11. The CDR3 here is CASSLDTGANIMNTEAFF. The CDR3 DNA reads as TGTGCCAGCAGCTTGGATACAGGGGCCAACATTATGAACACTGAAGCTTTCTTT.

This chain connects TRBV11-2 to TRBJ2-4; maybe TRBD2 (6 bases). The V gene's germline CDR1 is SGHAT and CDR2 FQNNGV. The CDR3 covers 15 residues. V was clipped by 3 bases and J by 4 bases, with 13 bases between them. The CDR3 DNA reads TGTGCCAGCAGCTTCGTGCGGGACCAGAAAAACATTCAGTACTTC. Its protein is CASSFVRDQKNIQYF.

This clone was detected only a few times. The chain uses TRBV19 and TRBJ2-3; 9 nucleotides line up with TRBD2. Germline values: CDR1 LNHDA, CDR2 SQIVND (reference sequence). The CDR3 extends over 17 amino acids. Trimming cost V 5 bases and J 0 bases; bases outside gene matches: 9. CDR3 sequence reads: CASSRRASGASTDTQYF. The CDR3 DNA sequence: TGTGCCAGTAGTCGTAGGGCTAGCGGGGCCAGCACAGATACGCAGTATTTT. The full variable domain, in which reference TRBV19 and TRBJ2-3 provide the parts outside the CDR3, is DGGITQSPKYLFRKEGQNVTLSCEQNLNHDAMYWYRQDPGQGLRLIYYSQIVNDFQKGDIAEGYSVSREKKESFPLTVTSAQKNPTAFYLCASSRRASGASTDTQYFGPGTRLTVL.